This note documents a single TCR beta chain sequence. V was cut by 0 bases and J by 5 bases, with 14 bases left in between. The CDR3 consists of 15 residues. Germline V gene data show CDR1 as SGHRS and CDR2 as YFSETQ. A second PCR of roughly 7 to 11 cycles used a sample-barcoded 5' primer and a J-beta primer mix. Via MiXCR, TCRdb re-called the 5' RACE reads, giving one row per CDR3 protein. The sample contains some 1.6 million distinct CDR3 sequences, about 31% of which appear only once. The study isolated at least 6.5 million PBMCs from each sample. This sample is part of a study of blood T cells in healthy people across ages.

The sequenced sample was blood. The sequence was obtained from a woman in her 30s in good health. The chain has TRBV5-1 and TRBJ2-5, with D tentatively TRBD1 (6 bases). Written as DNA, the CDR3 is TGCGCCAGCAGCTTGGAGGCCCTAAGGGGGGAGACCCAGTACTTC. Residues: CASSLEALRGETQYF.